These 25 T cell receptor beta chains were all obtained from the same sample, sequenced in a study of T cells in localized non-small cell lung cancer. Measured with immunoSEQ multiplex PCR; TCRdb has only the in-frame clones, and not every one. The sample consists of 75,000 to 80,000 clones, approximately 90% of them appearing once. Sequenced here: peripheral blood, sampled before any cancer treatment. The receptor source for this set is a woman aged 35 to 70 with stage I squamous cell lung carcinoma.

This clone was counted a few times. The chain uses TRBV20-1 and TRBJ1-1; unclear D gene. The CDR3 sequence is 11 residues long. The V end was cut by 5 bases, the J end by 1 base, with 5 bases between. CDR1 is DFQATT and CDR2 is SNEGSKA in the germline V gene (reference sequence). The CDR3 protein is CSAAGNTEAFF. CDR3 bases: TGCAGTGCTGCCGGGAACACTGAAGCTTTCTTT.

For the CDR3, the DNA is TGTGCCAGCAGCGAGAACTCTTACGAGCAGTACTTC. Amino acids: CASSENSYEQYF. The rearrangement links TRBV7-9 to TRBJ2-7; no reliable D call. The CDR3 contains 12 residues. V shed 5 bases and J shed 4 bases, with 9 bases lying between them. Germline V gene lookup returns CDR1 SEHNR and CDR2 FQNEAQ (reference sequence).

This clone was seen once. CDR3 region: CASSPGGTGGAFLHGYTF. In DNA, the CDR3 is TGCGCCAGCAGCCCCGGCGGGACAGGGGGCGCGTTTTTGCATGGCTACACCTTC. The rearrangement links TRBV5-1 to TRBJ1-2; 12 nucleotides line up with TRBD1. The CDR3 consists of 18 residues. V lost 4 bases to trimming and J lost 6 bases; unmatched junction nucleotides: 16. Germline CDR1 is SGHRS and CDR2 is YFSETQ.

V is TRBV4-1 and J is TRBJ1-2, with TRBD1 matching over 8 bases. The junction had 4 bases not matched to a gene; V was cut back by 0 bases and J by 4 bases. Looked up from germline, CDR1 is MGHRA and CDR2 is YSYEKL. There are 15 residues in the CDR3. The CDR3, as DNA: TGCGCCAGCAGCCAAGATCAGGGGGCGGCCTATGGCTACACCTTC. This gives the protein CASSQDQGAAYGYTF.

For the CDR3, the DNA is TGTGCCAGCAGTGAAAGAGCGGGGGCGTACAATGAGCAGTTCTTC. Translated: CASSERAGAYNEQFF. This chain joins TRBV6-1 and TRBJ2-1, with 8 bases that match TRBD2. Germline CDR1 and CDR2: MNHNS and SASEGT. Trimming cost V 2 bases and J 4 bases; bases outside gene matches: 4. The CDR3 length is 15 residues.

The V call is TRBV6-1, the J call TRBJ2-5; 10 bases match TRBD2. The CDR3 totals 15 residues. Per the germline V gene, CDR1 is MNHNS and CDR2 is SASEGT. Trimming cost V 5 bases and J 6 bases; bases outside gene matches: 9. This CDR3 reads CASSRSGGAIKTQYF. Written as DNA, the CDR3 is TGTGCCAGCAGTCGGAGCGGGGGGGCAATTAAGACCCAGTACTTC.

This chain connects TRBV5-1 to TRBJ2-3, with 9 positions matching TRBD2. CDR3 length equals 15 residues. J was trimmed by 2 bases and V by 7 bases; bases with no gene match: 8. Germline CDR1 is SGHRS and CDR2 is YFSETQ. Here the CDR3 reads CASGVAGAVTDTQYF. DNA for the CDR3: TGCGCCAGCGGGGTAGCGGGGGCCGTCACAGATACGCAGTATTTT. Full variable domain (remainder filled in from reference TRBV5-1 and TRBJ2-3): KAGVTQTPRYLIKTRGQQVTLSCSPISGHRSVSWYQQTPGQGLQFLFEYFSETQRNKGNFPGRFSGRQFSNSRSEMNVSTLELGDSALYLCASGVAGAVTDTQYFGPGTRLTVL.

In its sample, this clone was seen a few times. J is TRBJ1-2 and V is TRBV4-2; TRBD1 matches at 11 bases. Per germline, CDR1 LGHNA and CDR2 YNFKEQ. CDR3 length: 14 residues. The trim removed 4 bases at V and 8 bases at J, leaving 6 bases unmatched. The CDR3 sequence: CASSPTGTGGGYTF. In DNA form, the CDR3 reads TGTGCCAGCAGCCCCACCGGGACAGGGGGAGGCTACACCTTC.

The genes are TRBV4-1 and TRBJ2-5, with 11 bases fitting TRBD2. J lost 2 bases, V lost 4 bases, and 3 bases had no gene match. Germline lookup yields CDR1 MGHRA and CDR2 YSYEKL. CDR3 length equals 15 residues. In DNA form, the CDR3 reads TGCGCCAGCAGCCCGGGACTAGCGGATCAAGAGACCCAGTACTTC. It encodes CASSPGLADQETQYF.

The chain couples TRBV9 to TRBJ1-1, with 9 bases aligning to TRBD1. V was pared by 4 bases and J by 1 base, with 14 bases of the junction left unmatched. The germline V gene has CDR1 SGDLS and CDR2 YYNGEE. CDR3 size: 18 residues. CDR3 region: CASSHPDTGGARNTEAFF. The CDR3 DNA reads TGTGCCAGCAGCCACCCGGATACAGGGGGCGCGAGGAACACTGAAGCTTTCTTT.

The gene calls are TRBV18 and TRBJ1-2; 12 bases map to TRBD1. Germline CDR1 and CDR2: KGHSH and LQKENI. The junction had 3 bases not matched to a gene; V was cut back by 3 bases and J by 4 bases. The CDR3 covers 15 residues. The CDR3 loop is CASSPGQGATYGYTF. CDR3 sequence (DNA): TGTGCCAGCTCACCGGGACAGGGGGCGACCTATGGCTACACCTTC.

The V call is TRBV29-1, the J call TRBJ2-7, with 7 positions matching TRBD1. Losses at the gene ends were 6 bases for V and 2 bases for J; bases not matched to a gene: 7. Per the germline V gene, CDR1 is SQVTM and CDR2 is ANQGSEA. The CDR3 sequence is 13 residues long. For the CDR3, the DNA is TGCAGCGTGGGACAGCAACTTACCTACGAGCAGTACTTC. Its translation: CSVGQQLTYEQYF.

The CDR3 sequence: CASSLDLGVEQFF. For the CDR3, the DNA is TGTGCCAGCAGCTTAGATTTGGGGGTTGAGCAGTTCTTC. The V and J genes are TRBV11-2 and TRBJ2-1; D is tentatively TRBD1 or TRBD2 (5 bases each). CDR1 is SGHAT, CDR2 FQNNGV, per germline. The length of the CDR3 is 13 residues. The V and J ends lost 0 bases and 9 bases respectively, with 9 bases between them.

The genes are TRBV11-3 and TRBJ2-5, with a weak D call TRBD2 (7 bases). The CDR3 spans 15 residues. V was clipped by 2 bases and J by 1 base, with 11 bases between them. CDR1 and CDR2 (germline): SGHNT, YENEEA. The CDR3 DNA is TGTGCCAGCAGCTTAAACGGGGGGCTCCAAGAGACCCAGTACTTC. Its translation is CASSLNGGLQETQYF.

CDR3 amino acids: CAISALPEAGSGTEAFF. The CDR3 DNA reads as TGTGCCATCAGTGCCCTCCCCGAGGCAGGGTCGGGAACTGAAGCTTTCTTT. The chain combines TRBV10-3 with TRBJ1-1; D is perhaps TRBD1 (5 bases). CDR3 length: 17 residues. The germline CDR1 and CDR2 sequences are ENHRY and SYGVKD. V was trimmed by 4 bases and J by 5 bases, leaving 23 bases between them.

V and J are TRBV14 and TRBJ2-1; unclear D gene. The CDR3 length is 15 residues. V was clipped by 2 bases and J by 0 bases, with 8 bases between them. Germline V gene sequence: CDR1 SGHDN, CDR2 FVKESK. CDR3 bases: TGTGCCAGCAGCCAATTAGAGAGCTCCTACAATGAGCAGTTCTTC. Encoded protein: CASSQLESSYNEQFF.

V and J are TRBV6-1 and TRBJ1-2; 9 bases line up with TRBD1. V gave up 5 bases and J gave up 5 bases; unmatched junction bases: 6. This CDR3 region has 14 residues. Looked up from germline, CDR1 is MNHNS and CDR2 is SASEGT. CDR3 DNA sequence: TGTGCCAGCAGTCTGAGGGACAGGGATTATGGCTACACCTTC. Translating gives CASSLRDRDYGYTF.

The CDR3 sequence: CASSQEDRVNTEAFF. CDR3 DNA: TGCGCCAGCAGCCAAGAGGACAGGGTGAACACTGAAGCTTTCTTT. This chain links TRBV4-1 with TRBJ1-1; 8 nucleotides align to TRBD1. The germline CDR1 and CDR2 sequences are MGHRA and YSYEKL. J lost 0 bases, V lost 0 bases, and 0 bases had no gene match. The CDR3 contains 15 residues.

In nucleotides, the CDR3 is TGTGCCAGCAGCGGGGGACAGGGGGCGCGCAGATATGGCTACACCTTC. This encodes CASSGGQGARRYGYTF. This chain links TRBV9 with TRBJ1-2, with 12 bases matching TRBD1. Per germline, CDR1 SGDLS and CDR2 YYNGEE. The trim removed 3 bases at V and 5 bases at J, leaving 8 bases unmatched. The CDR3 is 16 residues long.

The chain has TRBV11-2 and TRBJ2-3; 7 bases line up with TRBD2. V was clipped by 5 bases and J by 2 bases; unmatched bases: 10. The germline V gene encodes CDR1 SGHAT and CDR2 FQNNGV. The CDR3 runs to 16 residues. In nucleotides, the CDR3 is TGTGCCAGCAGCCCAAGCGGGGCACCCTTCACAGATACGCAGTATTTT. It codes for CASSPSGAPFTDTQYF.

There are a few counts of this clone. The chain has TRBV5-6 and TRBJ1-2; the D is unclear. The CDR3 length is 14 residues. The V end was cut by 2 bases, the J end by 3 bases, with 11 bases between. CDR1 SGHDT and CDR2 YYEEEE come from the germline V gene. CDR3 amino acids: CASSLQAGDYGYTF. The CDR3 DNA is TGTGCCAGCAGCTTACAAGCTGGGGACTATGGCTACACCTTC.

The genes are TRBV9 and TRBJ2-1; 8 nucleotides match TRBD2. Germline CDR1 and CDR2: SGDLS and YYNGEE. The CDR3 has 15 amino acids. V lost 0 bases, J lost 7 bases, and 6 bases stayed unmatched. CDR3 nucleotide sequence: TGTGCCAGCAGCGTAGACGGGGGGGCCGCAAATGAGCAGTTCTTC. Translation: CASSVDGGAANEQFF.

This chain uses TRBV6-6 with TRBJ1-2, with TRBD1 identical over 12 bases. Germline CDR1 and CDR2: MNHNY and SVGAGI (reference sequence). This CDR3 comprises 15 residues. J was trimmed by 7 bases and V by 6 bases; bases with no gene match: 9. The CDR3 sequence is CASSTPGQGARGYTF. CDR3 sequence (DNA): TGTGCCAGCAGCACCCCGGGACAGGGGGCGCGTGGCTACACCTTC.

The gene calls are TRBV6-6 and TRBJ1-1; TRBD1 aligns across 8 bases. Germline CDR1 and CDR2: MNHNY and SVGAGI (reference sequence). This CDR3 contains 15 residues. The V gene end was trimmed by 5 bases and the J gene end by 4 bases; junction bases not matched to a gene: 9. CDR3 in amino acids: CASSGTGWLRTEAFF. The CDR3 coding sequence is TGTGCCAGCAGTGGGACAGGCTGGTTGCGCACTGAAGCTTTCTTT.

This clone was seen a few times. DNA of the CDR3: TGTGCCAGCAGTTACTCACAGGATCAGCCCCAGCATTTT. Translation: CASSYSQDQPQHF. This rearrangement joins TRBV6-6 to TRBJ1-5; perhaps TRBD1 as D (5 bases). Germline loops: CDR1 MNHNY, CDR2 SVGAGI (reference sequence). Between the trimmed V and J ends, which lost 0 bases and 5 bases, there was a span of 5 bases. This CDR3 has 13 amino acids.